Listed below are T cell receptor beta chains from one sample, sequenced in a study of cytomegalovirus exposure and HLA in healthy donors. The data were produced by immunoSEQ multiplex PCR, yet TCRdb's version contains in-frame clones alone and is incomplete. The data contain around 91,000 clones, 60% to 80% of them singletons. The specimen sequenced was PBMCs. Receptors originate from a man aged 55 to 70 in good health and CMV-seronegative. The CDR3 runs from the conserved cysteine through the conserved F or W. Each record gives: V gene, J gene, CDR3 protein.

v_gene: TRBV7-9; j_gene: TRBJ2-1; CDR3aa: CASSFENLAGAYNEQFF
v_gene: TRBV6-5; j_gene: TRBJ2-3; CDR3aa: CASSYFERGREYF
v_gene: TRBV2; j_gene: TRBJ2-7; CDR3aa: CASSDSTAGGYGRDEQYF
v_gene: TRBV12-5; j_gene: TRBJ2-5; CDR3aa: CASGRATGGQETQYF
v_gene: TRBV28; j_gene: TRBJ1-5; CDR3aa: CASSHGQSRKPQHF
v_gene: TRBV7-8; j_gene: TRBJ2-3; CDR3aa: CASSKNPASATDTQYF
v_gene: TRBV19; j_gene: TRBJ2-7; CDR3aa: CASSPGGHEQYF
v_gene: TRBV15; j_gene: TRBJ1-6; CDR3aa: CATSREGQGKSPLHF
v_gene: TRBV5-1; j_gene: TRBJ2-7; CDR3aa: CASSLGQAHSYEQYF
v_gene: TRBV7-9; j_gene: TRBJ2-1; CDR3aa: CASSLLGLDGGEQFF
v_gene: TRBV19; j_gene: TRBJ1-1; CDR3aa: CASSISGTKNTEAFF
v_gene: TRBV6-4; j_gene: TRBJ2-3; CDR3aa: CASSEGEQGTQYF